The entry below gives a single T cell receptor (beta chain) sequence along with its context. What antigen it recognizes has not been identified. No clone much larger than this one lies a single base away; base qualities are absent. The germline V gene specifies SGHTA as CDR1 and FQGNSA as CDR2. Trimming accounts for 6 bases at V and 6 bases at J, while the number of junction bases matched to no gene is 5. From the cysteine up to the phenylalanine, the CDR3 has a length of 13 residues. The sequence is cut down to CDR3 DNA, 39 bases in frame from base 1. Libraries were prepared through PCR. The instrument was an Illumina HiSeq 2500. TCR library preparation used molecular barcoding, with unique molecular identifiers applied to normalize quantification of the TCRbeta repertoire. The public reads were reprocessed in TCRdb via fastp at Q25 and MiXCR, keeping in-frame beta chains. Each record represents a unique CDR3 protein, reported with the most common genes and DNA among its rows. Across this sample there are a few hundred thousand distinct CDR3 sequences, with under 15% seen only once. Jointly, the top ten make up more than 5.5% of the sample.

The entry originates in a study of T-cell reconstitution after alpha-beta-depleted transplantation in children (TCRdb year 2016). Notes on the research overall: T-cell immune reconstitution after TCRalphabeta/CD19-depleted allogeneic hematopoietic cell transplantation in children was quantitatively tracked in the study by means of TCR repertoire profiling.

The V and J genes are TRBV7-2 and TRBJ2-1; 7 bases in the junction line up with TRBD2. This sequence originates from a human donor who donated a stem cell graft to a child with combined immunodeficiency. The input for sequencing was PBMCs from the stem cell graft donor, taken from the stem cell graft. The CDR3 region has the sequence CASSPSGINEQFF. The DNA sequence is given as TGTGCCAGCAGTCCTAGCGGAATCAATGAGCAGTTCTTC.